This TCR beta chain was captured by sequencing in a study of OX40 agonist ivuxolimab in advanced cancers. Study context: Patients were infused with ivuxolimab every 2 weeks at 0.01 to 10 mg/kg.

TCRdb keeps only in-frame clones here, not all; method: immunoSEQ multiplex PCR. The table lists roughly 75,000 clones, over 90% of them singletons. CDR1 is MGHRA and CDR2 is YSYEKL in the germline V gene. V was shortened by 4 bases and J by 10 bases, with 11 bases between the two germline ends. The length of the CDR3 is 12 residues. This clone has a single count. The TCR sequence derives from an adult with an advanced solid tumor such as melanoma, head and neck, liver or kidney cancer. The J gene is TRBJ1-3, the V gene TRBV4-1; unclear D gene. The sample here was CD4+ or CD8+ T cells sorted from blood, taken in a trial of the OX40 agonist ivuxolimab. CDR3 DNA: TGCGCCAGCAGCCCGGGCACCCTTACCATATATTTT. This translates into CASSPGTLTIYF.